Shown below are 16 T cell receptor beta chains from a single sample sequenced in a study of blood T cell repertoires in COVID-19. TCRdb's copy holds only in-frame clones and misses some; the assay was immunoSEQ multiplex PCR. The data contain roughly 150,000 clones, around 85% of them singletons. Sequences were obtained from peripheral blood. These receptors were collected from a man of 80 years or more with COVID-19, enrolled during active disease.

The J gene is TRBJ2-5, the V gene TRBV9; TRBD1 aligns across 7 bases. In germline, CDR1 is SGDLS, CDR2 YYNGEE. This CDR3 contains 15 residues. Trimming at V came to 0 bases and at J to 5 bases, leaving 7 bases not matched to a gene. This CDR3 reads CASSVGQGVVETQYF. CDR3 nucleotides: TGTGCCAGCAGCGTAGGTCAGGGGGTCGTTGAGACCCAGTACTTC.

This chain's CDR3 is CASSYSVGGAGGKLFF. CDR3 bases: TGTGCCAGCAGTTACTCCGTCGGCGGCGCCGGGGGAAAACTGTTTTTT. The V and J genes are TRBV6-5 and TRBJ1-4; the D gene is possibly TRBD1 (5 bases). In germline, CDR1 is MNHEY, CDR2 SVGAGI. The germline V and J ends were trimmed by 0 bases and 10 bases, with 18 bases remaining between them. This CDR3 spans 16 amino acids.

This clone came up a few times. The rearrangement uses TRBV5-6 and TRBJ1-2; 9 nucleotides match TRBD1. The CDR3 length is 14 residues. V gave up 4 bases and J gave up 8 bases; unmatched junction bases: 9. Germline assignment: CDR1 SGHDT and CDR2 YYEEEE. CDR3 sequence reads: CASSAWDRARGYTF. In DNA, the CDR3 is TGTGCCAGCAGCGCCTGGGACAGGGCCAGAGGCTACACCTTC.

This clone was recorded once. CDR3 sequence reads: CSVDRREETGSYEQYF. The CDR3, as DNA: TGCAGCGTTGACCGCCGGGAGGAGACAGGTTCCTACGAGCAGTACTTC. The chain is built from TRBV29-1 and TRBJ2-7; a weak D match, TRBD2 (7 bases). Trimming pared 3 bases from V and 1 base from J, leaving 19 bases between. Looked up from germline, CDR1 is SQVTM and CDR2 is ANQGSEA. This CDR3 comprises 16 residues.

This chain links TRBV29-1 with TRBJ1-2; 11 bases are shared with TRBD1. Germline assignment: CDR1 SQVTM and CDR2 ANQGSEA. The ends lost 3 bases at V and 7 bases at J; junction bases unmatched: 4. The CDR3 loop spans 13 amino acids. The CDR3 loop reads CSVDGQGAVGYTF. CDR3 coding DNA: TGCAGCGTTGACGGACAGGGGGCGGTTGGCTACACCTTC.

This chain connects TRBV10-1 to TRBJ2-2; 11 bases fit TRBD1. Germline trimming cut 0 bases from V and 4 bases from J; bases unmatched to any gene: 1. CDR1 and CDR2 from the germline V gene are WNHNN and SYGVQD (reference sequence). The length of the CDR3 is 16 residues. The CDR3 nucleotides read TGCGCCAGCAGTGAGTCGGACAGGGGGCTCACCGGGGAGCTGTTTTTT. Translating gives CASSESDRGLTGELFF.

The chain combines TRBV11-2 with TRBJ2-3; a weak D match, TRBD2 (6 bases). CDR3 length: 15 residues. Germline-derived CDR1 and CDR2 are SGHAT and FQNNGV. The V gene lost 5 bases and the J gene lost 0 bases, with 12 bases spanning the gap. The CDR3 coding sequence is TGTGCCAGCAGCACCCTCGGGACTAGCACAGATACGCAGTATTTT. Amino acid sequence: CASSTLGTSTDTQYF.

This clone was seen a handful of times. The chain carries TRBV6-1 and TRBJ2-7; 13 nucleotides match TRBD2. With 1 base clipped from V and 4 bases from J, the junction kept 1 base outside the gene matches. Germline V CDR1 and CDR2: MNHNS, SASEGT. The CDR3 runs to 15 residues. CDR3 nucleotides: TGTGCCAGCAGTGAAGAACTAGCGGGGGGGTACGAGCAGTACTTC. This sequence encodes CASSEELAGGYEQYF.

The CDR3 DNA reads as TGTGCCAGCAGGGATTCCCGGGACATGTGGGATACGCAGTATTTT. Translating gives CASRDSRDMWDTQYF. The V gene is TRBV5-4, the J gene TRBJ2-3, with D possibly matching TRBD1 (6 bases). The CDR3 runs 15 residues. Trimming pared 5 bases from V and 6 bases from J, leaving 19 bases between. Germline values: CDR1 SGHNT, CDR2 YYREEE (reference sequence).

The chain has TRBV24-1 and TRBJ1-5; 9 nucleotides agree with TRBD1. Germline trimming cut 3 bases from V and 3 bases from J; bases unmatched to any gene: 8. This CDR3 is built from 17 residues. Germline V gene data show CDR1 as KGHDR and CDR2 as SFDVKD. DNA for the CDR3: TGTGCCACCAGTGATCCATGGACAGGGGACGACAATCAGCCCCAGCATTTT. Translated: CATSDPWTGDDNQPQHF.

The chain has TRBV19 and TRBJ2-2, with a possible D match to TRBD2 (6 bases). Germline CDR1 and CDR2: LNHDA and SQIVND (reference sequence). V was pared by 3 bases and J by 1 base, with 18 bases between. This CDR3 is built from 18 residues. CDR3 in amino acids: CASSINGGRGKNTGELFF. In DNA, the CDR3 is TGTGCCAGTAGTATCAATGGAGGGAGAGGGAAGAACACCGGGGAGCTGTTTTTT.

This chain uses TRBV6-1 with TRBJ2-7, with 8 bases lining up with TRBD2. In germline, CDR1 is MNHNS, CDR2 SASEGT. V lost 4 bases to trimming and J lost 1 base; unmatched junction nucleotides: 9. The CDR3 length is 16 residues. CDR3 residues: CASSVSGGTPSYEQYF. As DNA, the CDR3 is TGTGCCAGCAGTGTAAGCGGGGGTACACCTTCCTACGAGCAGTACTTC.

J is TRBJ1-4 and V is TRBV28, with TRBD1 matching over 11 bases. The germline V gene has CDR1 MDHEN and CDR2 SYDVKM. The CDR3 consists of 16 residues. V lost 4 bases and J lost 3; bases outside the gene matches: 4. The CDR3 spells CASSWGTGGANEKLFF. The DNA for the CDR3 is TGTGCCAGCAGTTGGGGGACAGGGGGGGCTAATGAAAAACTGTTTTTT.

Here the CDR3 reads CASSQDGGGTPYEQYF. The DNA for the CDR3 is TGCGCCAGCAGCCAAGATGGGGGGGGTACCCCCTACGAGCAGTACTTC. The chain links TRBV4-3 to TRBJ2-7; 7 bases fit TRBD2. Germline CDR1 and CDR2: LGHNA and YSLEER. J was trimmed by 2 bases and V by 0 bases; bases with no gene match: 7. The CDR3 is 16 residues long.

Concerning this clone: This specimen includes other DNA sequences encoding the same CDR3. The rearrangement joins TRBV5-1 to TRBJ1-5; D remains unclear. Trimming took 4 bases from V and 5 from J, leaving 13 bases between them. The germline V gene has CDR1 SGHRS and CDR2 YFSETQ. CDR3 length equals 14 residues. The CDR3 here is CASSPGGRDQPQHF. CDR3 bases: TGCGCCAGCAGCCCGGGAGGGCGGGATCAGCCCCAGCATTTT.

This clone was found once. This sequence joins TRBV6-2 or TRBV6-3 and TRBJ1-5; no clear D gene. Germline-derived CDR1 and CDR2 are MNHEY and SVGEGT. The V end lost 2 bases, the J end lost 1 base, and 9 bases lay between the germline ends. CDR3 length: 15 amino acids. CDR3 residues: CASSYDGISNQPQHF. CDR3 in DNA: TGTGCCAGCAGTTACGACGGGATCAGCAATCAGCCCCAGCATTTT.